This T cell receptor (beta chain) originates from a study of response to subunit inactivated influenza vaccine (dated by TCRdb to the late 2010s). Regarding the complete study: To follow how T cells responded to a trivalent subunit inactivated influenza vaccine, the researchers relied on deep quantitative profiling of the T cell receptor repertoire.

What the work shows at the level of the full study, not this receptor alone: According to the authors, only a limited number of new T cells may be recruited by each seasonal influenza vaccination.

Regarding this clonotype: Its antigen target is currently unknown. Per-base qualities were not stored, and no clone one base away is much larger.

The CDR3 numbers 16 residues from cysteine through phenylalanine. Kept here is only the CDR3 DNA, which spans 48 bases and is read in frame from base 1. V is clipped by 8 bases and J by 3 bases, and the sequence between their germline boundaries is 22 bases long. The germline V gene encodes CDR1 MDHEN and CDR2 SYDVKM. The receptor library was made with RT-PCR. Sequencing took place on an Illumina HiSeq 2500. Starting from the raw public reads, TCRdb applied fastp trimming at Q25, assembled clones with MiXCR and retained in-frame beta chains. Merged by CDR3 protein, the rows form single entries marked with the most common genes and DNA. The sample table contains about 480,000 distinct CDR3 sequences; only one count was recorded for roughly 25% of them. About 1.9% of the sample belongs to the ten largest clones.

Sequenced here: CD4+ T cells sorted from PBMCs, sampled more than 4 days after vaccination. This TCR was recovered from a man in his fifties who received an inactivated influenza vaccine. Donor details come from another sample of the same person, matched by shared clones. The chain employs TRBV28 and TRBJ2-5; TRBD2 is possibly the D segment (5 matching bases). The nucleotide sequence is TGTGCCAGCCGGCGAGTTATGGCGGGTGGCGAAGAGACCCAGTACTTC. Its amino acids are CASRRVMAGGEETQYF.